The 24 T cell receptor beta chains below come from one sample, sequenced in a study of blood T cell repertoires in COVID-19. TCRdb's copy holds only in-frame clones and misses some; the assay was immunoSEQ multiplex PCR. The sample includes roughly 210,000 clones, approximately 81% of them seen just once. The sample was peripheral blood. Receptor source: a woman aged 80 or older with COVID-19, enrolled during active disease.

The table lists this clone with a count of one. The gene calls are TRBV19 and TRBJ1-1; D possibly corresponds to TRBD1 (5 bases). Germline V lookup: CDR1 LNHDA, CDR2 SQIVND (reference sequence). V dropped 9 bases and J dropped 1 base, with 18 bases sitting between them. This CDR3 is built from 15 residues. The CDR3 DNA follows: TGTGCCAGCACCTCAGTTGTCGGGGGGAACACTGAAGCTTTCTTT. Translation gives CASTSVVGGNTEAFF.

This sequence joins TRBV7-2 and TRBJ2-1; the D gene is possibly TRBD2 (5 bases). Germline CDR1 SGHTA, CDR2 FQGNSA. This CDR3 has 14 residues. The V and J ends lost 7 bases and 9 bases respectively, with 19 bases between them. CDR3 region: CASIPSGSSGEQFF. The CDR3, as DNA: TGTGCCAGCATCCCCTCGGGGAGTTCGGGTGAGCAGTTCTTC.

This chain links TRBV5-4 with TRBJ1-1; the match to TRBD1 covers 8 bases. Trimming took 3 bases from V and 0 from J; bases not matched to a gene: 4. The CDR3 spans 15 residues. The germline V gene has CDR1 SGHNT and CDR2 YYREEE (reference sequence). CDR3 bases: TGTGCCAGCAGCTCCCAGGACAGGGTGAACACTGAAGCTTTCTTT. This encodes CASSSQDRVNTEAFF.

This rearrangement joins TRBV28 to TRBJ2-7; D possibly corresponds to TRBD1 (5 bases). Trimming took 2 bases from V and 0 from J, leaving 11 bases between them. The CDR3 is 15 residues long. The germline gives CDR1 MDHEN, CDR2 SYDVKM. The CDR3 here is CASSLPSQGSYEQYF. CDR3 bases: TGTGCCAGCAGTTTACCCTCCCAGGGCTCCTACGAGCAGTACTTC.

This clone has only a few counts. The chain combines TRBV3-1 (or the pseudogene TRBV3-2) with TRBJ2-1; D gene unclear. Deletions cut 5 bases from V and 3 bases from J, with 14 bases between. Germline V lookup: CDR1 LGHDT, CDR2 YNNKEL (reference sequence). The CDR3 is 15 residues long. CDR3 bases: TGTGCCAGCAGCGAGAAGCCCCCTCTCTACAATGAGCAGTTCTTC. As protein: CASSEKPPLYNEQFF.

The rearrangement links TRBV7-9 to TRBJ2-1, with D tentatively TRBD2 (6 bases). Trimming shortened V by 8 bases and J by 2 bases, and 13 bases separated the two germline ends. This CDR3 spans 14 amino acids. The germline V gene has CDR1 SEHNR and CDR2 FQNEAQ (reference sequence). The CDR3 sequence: CASVMGGPYNEQFF. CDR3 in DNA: TGTGCCAGCGTAATGGGAGGCCCCTACAATGAGCAGTTCTTC.

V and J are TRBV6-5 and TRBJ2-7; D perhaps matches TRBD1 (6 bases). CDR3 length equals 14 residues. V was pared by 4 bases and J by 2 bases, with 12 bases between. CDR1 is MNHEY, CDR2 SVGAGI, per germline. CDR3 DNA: TGTGCCAGCAGTTCGCCGACAGGAACCTACGAGCAGTACTTC. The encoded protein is CASSSPTGTYEQYF.

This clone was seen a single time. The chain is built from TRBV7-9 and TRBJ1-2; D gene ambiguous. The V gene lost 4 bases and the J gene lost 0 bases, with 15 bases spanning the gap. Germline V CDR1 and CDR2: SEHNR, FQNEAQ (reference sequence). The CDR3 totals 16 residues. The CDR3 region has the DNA TGTGCCAGCAGCTCTTGGAGAGTCGAAGCTAACTATGGCTACACCTTC. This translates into CASSSWRVEANYGYTF.

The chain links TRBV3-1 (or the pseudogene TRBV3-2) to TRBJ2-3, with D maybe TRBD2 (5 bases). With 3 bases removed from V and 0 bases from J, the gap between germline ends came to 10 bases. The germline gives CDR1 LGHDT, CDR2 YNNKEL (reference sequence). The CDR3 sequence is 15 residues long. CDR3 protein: CASSQRAPSTDTQYF. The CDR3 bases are TGTGCCAGCAGCCAGAGGGCCCCTAGCACAGATACGCAGTATTTT.

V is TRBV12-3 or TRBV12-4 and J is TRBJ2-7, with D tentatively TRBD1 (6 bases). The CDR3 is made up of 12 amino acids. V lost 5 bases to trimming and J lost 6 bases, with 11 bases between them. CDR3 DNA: TGTGCCAGCAGTAAGATAGGGGGCGAGCAGTACTTC. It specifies CASSKIGGEQYF.

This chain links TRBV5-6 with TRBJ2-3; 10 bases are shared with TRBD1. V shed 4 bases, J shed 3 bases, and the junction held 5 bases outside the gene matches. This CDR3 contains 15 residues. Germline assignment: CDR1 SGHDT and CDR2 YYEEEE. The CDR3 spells CASSKDRGLTDTQYF. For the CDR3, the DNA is TGTGCCAGCAGCAAAGACAGGGGGCTGACAGATACGCAGTATTTT.

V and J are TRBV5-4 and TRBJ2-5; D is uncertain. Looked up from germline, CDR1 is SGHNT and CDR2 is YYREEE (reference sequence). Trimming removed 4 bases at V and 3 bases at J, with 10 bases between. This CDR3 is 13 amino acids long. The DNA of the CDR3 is TGTGCCAGCAGCCCTGACTGGAAAGAGACCCAGTACTTC. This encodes CASSPDWKETQYF.

The CDR3 DNA reads as TGCGCCAGCATGCCGGGACAGGGGTTCTCCTCGAGCTATGGCTACACCTTC. Translation gives CASMPGQGFSSSYGYTF. V and J are TRBV10-2 and TRBJ1-2; 10 positions agree with TRBD1. This CDR3 contains 17 residues. Trimming removed 7 bases from V and 4 bases from J; junction bases left unmatched: 15. Germline V gene data show CDR1 as WSHSY and CDR2 as SAAADI.

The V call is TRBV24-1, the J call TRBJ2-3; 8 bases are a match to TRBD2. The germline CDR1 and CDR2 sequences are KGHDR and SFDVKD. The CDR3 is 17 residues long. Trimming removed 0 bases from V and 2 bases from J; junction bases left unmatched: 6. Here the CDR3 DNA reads TGTGCCACCAGTGATTTGCGAGCGGGGGCCTACACAGATACGCAGTATTTT. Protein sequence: CATSDLRAGAYTDTQYF.

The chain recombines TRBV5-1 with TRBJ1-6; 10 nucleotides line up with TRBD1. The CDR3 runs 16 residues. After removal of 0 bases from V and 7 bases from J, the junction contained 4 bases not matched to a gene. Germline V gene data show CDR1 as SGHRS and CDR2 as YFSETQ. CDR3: CASSLETTGGNSPLHF. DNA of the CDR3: TGCGCCAGCAGCTTGGAAACGACAGGGGGCAATTCACCCCTCCACTTT.

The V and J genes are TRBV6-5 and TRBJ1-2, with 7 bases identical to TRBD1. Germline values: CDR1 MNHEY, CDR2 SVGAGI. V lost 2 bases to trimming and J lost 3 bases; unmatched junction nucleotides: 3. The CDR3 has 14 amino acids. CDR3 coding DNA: TGTGCCAGCAGTTACCACGGACAGGACTATGGCTACACCTTC. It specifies CASSYHGQDYGYTF.

The CDR3 DNA reads as TGTGCCAGTAGTATCGACAGCGCCAATGAAAAACTGTTTTTT. It is translated as CASSIDSANEKLFF. The genes are TRBV19 and TRBJ1-4; maybe TRBD1 (5 bases). Deletions cut 3 bases from V and 5 bases from J, with 10 bases between. This CDR3 spans 14 amino acids. Germline CDR1 is LNHDA and CDR2 is SQIVND (reference sequence).

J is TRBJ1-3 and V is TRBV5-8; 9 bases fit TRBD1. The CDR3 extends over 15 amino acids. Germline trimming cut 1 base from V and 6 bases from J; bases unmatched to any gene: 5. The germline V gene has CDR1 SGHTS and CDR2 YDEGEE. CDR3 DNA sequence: TGTGCCAGCAGCTTGCATGACAGGGGGGAAAACACCATATATTTT. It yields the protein CASSLHDRGENTIYF. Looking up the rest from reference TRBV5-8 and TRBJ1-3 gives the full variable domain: EAGVTQSPTHLIKTRGQQATLRCSPISGHTSVYWYQQALGLGLQFLLWYDEGEERNRGNFPPRFSGRQFPNYSSELNVNALELEDSALYLCASSLHDRGENTIYFGEGSWLTVV.

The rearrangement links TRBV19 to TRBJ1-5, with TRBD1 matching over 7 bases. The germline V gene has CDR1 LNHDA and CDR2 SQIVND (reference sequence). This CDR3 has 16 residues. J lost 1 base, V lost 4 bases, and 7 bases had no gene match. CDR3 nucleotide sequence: TGTGCCAGTAGTAGGGACAGCGGTTGGAGCAATCAGCCCCAGCATTTT. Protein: CASSRDSGWSNQPQHF.

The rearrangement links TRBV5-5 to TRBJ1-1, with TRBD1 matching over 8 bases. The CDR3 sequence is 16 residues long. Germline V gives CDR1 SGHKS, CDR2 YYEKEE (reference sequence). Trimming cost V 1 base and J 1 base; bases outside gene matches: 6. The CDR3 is CASSLTGGLRNTEAFF. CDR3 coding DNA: TGTGCCAGCAGCTTGACAGGGGGTTTAAGGAACACTGAAGCTTTCTTT.

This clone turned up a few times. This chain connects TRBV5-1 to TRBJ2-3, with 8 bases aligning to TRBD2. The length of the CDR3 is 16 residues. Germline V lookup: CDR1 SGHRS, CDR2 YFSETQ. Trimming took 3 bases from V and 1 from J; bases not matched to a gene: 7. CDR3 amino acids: CASSSWAGGRTDTQYF. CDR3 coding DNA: TGCGCCAGCAGCTCTTGGGCGGGGGGCCGCACAGATACGCAGTATTTT.

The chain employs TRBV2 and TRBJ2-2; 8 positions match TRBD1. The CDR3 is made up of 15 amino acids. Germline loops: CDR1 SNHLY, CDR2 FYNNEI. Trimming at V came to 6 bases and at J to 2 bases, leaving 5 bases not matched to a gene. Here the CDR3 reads CASRETGANTGELFF. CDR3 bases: TGTGCCAGCAGAGAGACAGGGGCTAACACCGGGGAGCTGTTTTTT.

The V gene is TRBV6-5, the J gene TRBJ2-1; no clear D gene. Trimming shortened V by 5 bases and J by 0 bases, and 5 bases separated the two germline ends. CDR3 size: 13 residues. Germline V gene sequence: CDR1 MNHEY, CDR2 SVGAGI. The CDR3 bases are TGTGCCAGCAGTCAGGACTCCTACAATGAGCAGTTCTTC. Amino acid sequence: CASSQDSYNEQFF.

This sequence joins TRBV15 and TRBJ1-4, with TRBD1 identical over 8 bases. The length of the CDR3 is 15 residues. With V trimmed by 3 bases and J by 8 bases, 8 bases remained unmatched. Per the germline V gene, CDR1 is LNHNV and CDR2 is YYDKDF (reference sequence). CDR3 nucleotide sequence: TGTGCCACCAGCAGTATGTCAGGGGGCGAGGAAAAACTGTTTTTT. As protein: CATSSMSGGEEKLFF.